This entry lists 23 T cell receptor beta chains sequenced from one sample in a study of T cells in Graves' hyperthyroidism and ophthalmopathy. It was RNA transcripts that yielded the amplified TCR beta CDR3 regions. In the first-round RT-PCR of the TCR CDR3, the HTBI primer set was used. TCRdb passed the multiplex PCR reads through MiXCR, listing each CDR3 protein once. This sample has about half a million distinct CDR3 sequences, with approximately 25% found just once. Specimen: blood. All receptors come from a woman in her 30s with Graves' ophthalmopathy.

This clonotype was detected many times. The chain is built from TRBV15 and TRBJ1-4, with D possibly being TRBD1 (6 bases). This CDR3 region has 15 residues. Trimming removed 1 base from V and 6 bases from J, with 12 bases in between. Germline V gene data show CDR1 as LNHNV and CDR2 as YYDKDF (reference sequence). The CDR3 reads CATSRVRDTYEKLFF. As DNA, the CDR3 is TGTGCCACCAGCAGAGTTCGGGACACATATGAAAAACTGTTTTTT.

This clonotype was counted many times. The gene calls are TRBV5-1 and TRBJ2-5; a weak D match, TRBD1 (5 bases). Germline lookup yields CDR1 SGHRS and CDR2 YFSETQ. Trimming stripped 2 bases from V and 5 bases from J, with 16 bases between. The CDR3 runs to 15 residues. For the CDR3, the DNA is TGCGCCAGCAGCTTCGGAAAAGGGGTACAGGAGACCCAGTACTTC. Translation: CASSFGKGVQETQYF.

This clonotype appeared once. The gene calls are TRBV3-1 and TRBJ1-3, with 7 bases lining up with TRBD1. Trimming removed 0 bases from V and 3 bases from J; junction bases left unmatched: 2. Germline CDR1 is LGHDT and CDR2 is YNNKEL (reference sequence). This CDR3 region has 15 residues. CDR3 sequence reads: CASSQDRGYGNTIYF. CDR3 DNA sequence: TGTGCCAGCAGCCAAGACAGGGGGTATGGAAACACCATATATTTT.

This clonotype was seen only once. The chain combines TRBV30 with TRBJ2-7; D gene uncertain. The CDR3 totals 12 residues. Trimming stripped 2 bases from V and 6 bases from J, with 11 bases between. CDR1 GTSNPN and CDR2 SVGIG come from the germline V gene (reference sequence). The CDR3 DNA reads as TGTGCCTGGAGTCCACAGTTTGCCGAGCAGTACTTC. Residues: CAWSPQFAEQYF.

Regarding this clonotype: Just one base apart from a much larger clone, this may be a read error. The chain employs TRBV20-1 and TRBJ1-5, with 7 bases aligning to TRBD1. The CDR3 consists of 17 residues. The germline V gene encodes CDR1 DFQATT and CDR2 SNEGSKA (reference sequence). Here the CDR3 reads CSARDIPSRGHSQPQQF. CDR3 coding DNA: TGCAGTGCTAGAGATATCCCTAGTAGGGGGCATAGTCAGCCCCAGCAGTTT.

In its sample, this clonotype was seen many times. The chain carries TRBV12-3 or TRBV12-4 and TRBJ1-3; possibly TRBD1 for D (5 bases). Trimming took 5 bases from V and 9 from J, leaving 17 bases between them. This CDR3 has 14 amino acids. CDR3 in amino acids: CASSPPRDSVTIYF. The CDR3 DNA reads as TGTGCCAGCAGTCCTCCCAGGGACTCCGTCACCATATATTTT.

This clonotype was picked up many times. The rearrangement uses TRBV28 and TRBJ2-7; 11 positions agree with TRBD1. CDR1 is MDHEN and CDR2 is SYDVKM in the germline V gene. V shed 6 bases and J 3 bases; nucleotides not matched to a gene: 4. The CDR3 spans 14 residues. The CDR3 DNA reads as TGTGCCAGCAGCCCGGGACAGGGGGTCTACGAGCAGTACTTC. Translating it yields CASSPGQGVYEQYF.

The CDR3 spells CATSGELFF. As DNA, the CDR3 is TGTGCCACCTCCGGGGAGCTGTTTTTT. The rearrangement uses TRBV7-9 and TRBJ2-2; D gene ambiguous. V lost 10 bases and J 6 bases, leaving 3 bases between the germline ends. Germline V lookup: CDR1 SEHNR, CDR2 FQNEAQ (reference sequence). The CDR3 consists of 9 residues.

This clonotype was seen at least ten times. The V gene is TRBV27, the J gene TRBJ1-2; maybe TRBD1 (6 bases). The CDR3 sequence is 14 residues long. The V end was cut by 3 bases, the J end by 5 bases, with 13 bases between. Germline V gene sequence: CDR1 MNHEY, CDR2 SMNVEV (reference sequence). This CDR3 is CASSFGETGYGYTF. CDR3 bases: TGTGCCAGCAGTTTCGGGGAGACAGGTTATGGCTACACCTTC.

This clonotype was seen many times. The V gene is TRBV6-1, the J gene TRBJ1-2, with a weak D call TRBD1 (5 bases). CDR1 and CDR2 from the germline V gene are MNHNS and SASEGT. Trimming cost V 5 bases and J 4 bases, with 11 bases left between them. CDR3 length: 13 residues. The CDR3 DNA is TGTGCCAGCAGTCAGGGTAGCCTCTATGGCTACACCTTC. Protein product: CASSQGSLYGYTF.

This clonotype came up many times. The rearrangement links TRBV19 to TRBJ1-5; perhaps TRBD1 as D (6 bases). The V gene's germline CDR1 is LNHDA and CDR2 SQIVND (reference sequence). The ends were cut back, 1 base at V and 5 bases at J, with 6 bases in the middle. CDR3 size: 13 residues. The CDR3: CASSIGQDQPQHF. The CDR3 region has the DNA TGTGCCAGTAGTATAGGACAGGATCAGCCCCAGCATTTT.

The table lists this clonotype with many counts. The chain combines TRBV12-3 or TRBV12-4 with TRBJ1-1, with a tentative D call TRBD1 (5 bases). Trimming left V 7 bases short and J 4 bases short, with 16 bases between. The CDR3 extends over 14 amino acids. CDR3 bases: TGTGCCAGCATCTCCCAGGGCGAGGGCACTGAAGCTTTCTTT. Its translation is CASISQGEGTEAFF.

Ten or more counts support this clonotype. At one end the junction does not follow the germline gene, possibly because of a read error. The chain links TRBV12-3 or TRBV12-4 to TRBJ1-2, with 8 positions matching TRBD1. CDR3 length: 15 amino acids. CDR3 bases: TGTGCCAGCACCGCCGGGACAGGTTCCAACTATGACTACACCTTC. Its translation: CASTAGTGSNYDYTF.

This clonotype was detected ten times or more. The DNA for the CDR3 is TGTGCCAGCAGTTACACCGGGGGTAACTATGGCTACACCTTC. It encodes CASSYTGGNYGYTF. The rearrangement uses TRBV6-5 and TRBJ1-2; weak D call: TRBD1 (5 bases). V gave up 2 bases and J gave up 1 base, with 8 bases separating them. The germline V gene encodes CDR1 MNHEY and CDR2 SVGAGI. This CDR3 contains 14 residues.

This clonotype has a count of ten or more. This chain joins TRBV6-1 and TRBJ1-1; D gene unclear. Trimming took 3 bases from V and 7 from J, leaving 21 bases between them. The length of the CDR3 is 16 residues. Germline-derived CDR1 and CDR2 are MNHNS and SASEGT. CDR3 sequence (DNA): TGTGCCAGCAGTGACCCCGTTTCCGAGAACCACATTGAAGCTTTCTTT. Its protein product is CASSDPVSENHIEAFF.

With regard to this clonotype: Given a much more abundant clone one base away, this may be a read error. The CDR3 loop reads CSVVSGLGTNVLTF. For the CDR3, the DNA is TGCAGTGTTGTTTCGGGATTAGGGACCAACGTCCTGACTTTC. This rearrangement joins TRBV20-1 to TRBJ2-6, with D possibly matching TRBD2 (5 bases). V was cut by 7 bases and J by 8 bases, with 18 bases left in between. Germline values: CDR1 DFQATT, CDR2 SNEGSKA (reference sequence). This CDR3 spans 14 amino acids.

Comments on this clonotype: Possible read error: a much larger clone is one base away. V usage is TRBV19 and J usage is TRBJ1-1; D gene ambiguous. This CDR3 is built from 14 residues. The V gene's germline CDR1 is LNHDA and CDR2 SQIVND (reference sequence). CDR3: CASSSQTARTEACF. Written as DNA, the CDR3 is TGTGCCAGTAGTAGCCAGACGGCGAGAACTGAAGCTTGCTTT.

CDR3 DNA sequence: TGCGCCAGCAGCAAAAGAGCGGGAGGACCGAACACCGGGGAGCTGTTTTTT. Amino acid sequence: CASSKRAGGPNTGELFF. The chain is built from TRBV4-1 and TRBJ2-2; 9 bases are shared with TRBD2. Germline values: CDR1 MGHRA, CDR2 YSYEKL. This CDR3 is 17 amino acids long. V lost 5 bases and J lost 0; bases outside the gene matches: 7.

This clonotype was seen only a few times. As the CDR3 is not closed by the conserved phenylalanine or tryptophan, this likely results from a read error. The V call is TRBV28, the J call TRBJ1-1; D ambiguous. CDR1 is MDHEN and CDR2 is SYDVKM in the germline V gene. CDR3 length equals 11 residues. Trimming took off 2 bases at V and 7 bases at J, with 5 bases between the two ends. The CDR3 DNA is TGTGCCAGCAGTTTAAGAGATGAAGCTTTCCTT. Translating it yields CASSLRDEAFL.

In this sample, this clonotype turned up many times. The gene calls are TRBV12-3 or TRBV12-4 and TRBJ1-3; D uncertain. V was trimmed by 5 bases and J by 4 bases, leaving 12 bases between them. The CDR3 length is 14 residues. The CDR3 DNA is TGTGCCAGCAGTCCGGCCCGGAGAGGAAACACCATATATTTT. This sequence encodes CASSPARRGNTIYF.

This clonotype occurred many times. The chain carries TRBV28 and TRBJ1-2, with unresolved D. Between the trimmed V and J ends, which lost 6 bases and 4 bases, there was a span of 12 bases. Germline V gene data show CDR1 as MDHEN and CDR2 as SYDVKM. This CDR3 contains 13 residues. Here the CDR3 reads CASRSGRIYGYTF. The CDR3 DNA reads TGTGCCAGCAGGTCCGGACGGATCTATGGCTACACCTTC.

The sample holds many counts of this clonotype. V is TRBV4-1 and J is TRBJ2-5; 7 bases map to TRBD1. The CDR3 runs 17 residues. The germline V gene has CDR1 MGHRA and CDR2 YSYEKL. Trimming at V came to 1 base and at J to 0 bases, leaving 8 bases not matched to a gene. DNA of the CDR3: TGCGCCAGCAGCCAAGCCCCCGGGACAGACTACCAAGAGACCCAGTACTTC. It specifies CASSQAPGTDYQETQYF.

The rearrangement links TRBV12-3 or TRBV12-4 to TRBJ1-2, with 11 bases fitting TRBD1. The trim removed 7 bases at V and 7 bases at J, leaving 8 bases unmatched. The CDR3 sequence is 14 residues long. The CDR3 nucleotides read TGTGCCAGCACCAAGGGACAGGGGGAATTTGGCTACACCTTC. Its protein is CASTKGQGEFGYTF.